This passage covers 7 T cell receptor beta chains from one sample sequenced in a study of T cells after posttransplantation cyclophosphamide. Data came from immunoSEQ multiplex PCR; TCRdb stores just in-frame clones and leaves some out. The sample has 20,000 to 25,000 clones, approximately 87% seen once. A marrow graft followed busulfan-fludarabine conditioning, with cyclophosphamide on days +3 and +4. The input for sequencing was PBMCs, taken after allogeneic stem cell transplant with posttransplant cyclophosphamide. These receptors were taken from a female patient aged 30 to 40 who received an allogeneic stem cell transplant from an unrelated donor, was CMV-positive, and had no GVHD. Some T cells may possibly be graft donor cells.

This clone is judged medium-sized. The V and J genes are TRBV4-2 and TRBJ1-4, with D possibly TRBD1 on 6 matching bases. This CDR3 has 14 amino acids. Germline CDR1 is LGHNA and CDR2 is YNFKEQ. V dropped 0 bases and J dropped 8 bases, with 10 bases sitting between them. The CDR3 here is CASSQEEGVEKLFF. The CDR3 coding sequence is TGTGCCAGCAGCCAAGAAGAGGGGGTGGAAAAACTGTTTTTT.

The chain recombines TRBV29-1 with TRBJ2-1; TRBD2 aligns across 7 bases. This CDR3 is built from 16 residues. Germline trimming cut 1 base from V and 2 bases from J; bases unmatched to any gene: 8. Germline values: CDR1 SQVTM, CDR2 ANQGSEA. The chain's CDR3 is CSVEGASGTTYNEQFF. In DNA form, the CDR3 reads TGCAGCGTTGAAGGTGCTAGCGGAACAACCTACAATGAGCAGTTCTTC.

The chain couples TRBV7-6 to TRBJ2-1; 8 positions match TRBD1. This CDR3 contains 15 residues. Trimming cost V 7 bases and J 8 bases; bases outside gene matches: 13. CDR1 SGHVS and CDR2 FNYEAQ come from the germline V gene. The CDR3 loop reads CASNLGSQGADEQFF. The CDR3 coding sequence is TGTGCCAGCAATCTAGGGTCGCAGGGGGCCGATGAGCAGTTCTTC.

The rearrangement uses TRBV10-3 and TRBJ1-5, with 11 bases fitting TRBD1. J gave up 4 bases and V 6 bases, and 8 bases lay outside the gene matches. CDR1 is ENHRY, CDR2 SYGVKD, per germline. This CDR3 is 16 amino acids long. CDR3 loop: CAISGQGANGNQPQHF. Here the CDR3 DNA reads TGTGCCATCAGCGGACAGGGGGCGAATGGTAATCAGCCCCAGCATTTT.

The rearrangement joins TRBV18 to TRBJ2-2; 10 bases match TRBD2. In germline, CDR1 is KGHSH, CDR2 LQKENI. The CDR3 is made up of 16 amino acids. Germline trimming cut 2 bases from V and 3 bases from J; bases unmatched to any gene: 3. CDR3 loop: CASSPNSGGHTGELFF. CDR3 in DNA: TGTGCCAGCTCACCAAATAGCGGGGGGCACACCGGGGAGCTGTTTTTT.

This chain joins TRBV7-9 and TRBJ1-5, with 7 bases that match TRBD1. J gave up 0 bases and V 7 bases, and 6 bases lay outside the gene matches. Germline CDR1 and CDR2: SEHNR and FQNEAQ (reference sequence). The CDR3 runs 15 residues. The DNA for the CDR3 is TGTGCCAGCAAACCAGGGGGATCTAGCAATCAGCCCCAGCATTTT. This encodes CASKPGGSSNQPQHF.

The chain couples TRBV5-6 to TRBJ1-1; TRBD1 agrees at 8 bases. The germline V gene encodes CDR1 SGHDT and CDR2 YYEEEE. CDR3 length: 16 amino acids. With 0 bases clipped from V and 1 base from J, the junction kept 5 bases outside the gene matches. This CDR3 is CASSLGTGLRNTEAFF. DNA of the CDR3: TGTGCCAGCAGCTTGGGGACAGGGTTAAGGAACACTGAAGCTTTCTTT.